These T cell receptor beta chains were read from a single sample in a study of T cell responses to AZD1222 COVID-19 vaccine. Sequencing used immunoSEQ multiplex PCR; TCRdb keeps in-frame clones, though not all of them. The table includes more than 150,000 clones, approximately 90% detected once. Sequences were derived from peripheral blood, sampled on day 0 of AZD1222 vaccination. The receptors here all came from an adult in good health. The CDR3 runs from the conserved cysteine through the conserved F or W. The order of the fields is J gene, V gene, clone size, D gene, CDR3 protein, CDR3 DNA. D genes are given only for firm matches. Some rows mark clone size as missing; the rest say once, few, many or name a class of expanded clone.

TRBJ2-7 TRBV2 once - CASIPSSGQSYEQYF TGTGCCAGCATCCCCTCTAGCGGACAGTCCTACGAGCAGTACTTC
TRBJ2-7 TRBV7-2 - - CASSLALGREQYF TGTGCCAGCAGCTTAGCGCTTGGGCGCGAGCAGTACTTC
TRBJ1-5 TRBV7-3 - - CASSLTGNQPQHF TGTGCCAGCAGCTTAACTGGCAATCAGCCCCAGCATTTT
TRBJ2-1 TRBV28 - - CASSFRGIANNEQFF TGTGCCAGCAGTTTTCGAGGGATAGCGAACAATGAGCAGTTCTTC
TRBJ1-1 TRBV5-6 - - CASSLSGTEAFF TGTGCCAGCAGCTTATCGGGCACTGAAGCTTTCTTT
TRBJ2-3 TRBV7-2 - TRBD1 CASSPWTGASTDTQYF TGTGCCAGCAGCCCGTGGACAGGGGCAAGCACAGATACGCAGTATTTT
TRBJ1-5 TRBV4-1 - - CASSQDLRGARNQPQHF TGCGCCAGCAGCCAAGATCTAAGGGGGGCTCGCAATCAGCCCCAGCATTTT
TRBJ1-5 TRBV21-1 - - CASSSSGQGDNQPQHF TGTGCCAGCAGCTCCTCCGGACAGGGGGACAATCAGCCCCAGCATTTT
TRBJ2-3 TRBV10-3 - - CAISDQGSTDTQYF TGTGCCATCAGTGATCAGGGTTCTACAGATACGCAGTATTTT
TRBJ1-1 TRBV9 - - CASSVGSQNTEAFF TGTGCCAGCAGCGTAGGTTCTCAGAACACTGAAGCTTTCTTT
TRBJ2-7 TRBV3-1/TRBV3-2 - - CASSQLGREQYF TGTGCCAGCAGCCAATTGGGGAGAGAGCAGTACTTC
TRBJ1-1 TRBV7-6 - - CASSLGFGLNTEAFF TGTGCCAGCAGCTTAGGTTTTGGGCTGAACACTGAAGCTTTCTTT
TRBJ2-7 TRBV27 - - CASRKGAGLYEQYF TGTGCCAGTCGGAAGGGGGCGGGACTCTACGAGCAGTACTTC
TRBJ1-4 TRBV5-6 - TRBD1 CASSLQGAGEEKLFF TGTGCCAGCAGCTTGCAGGGGGCGGGAGAAGAAAAACTGTTTTTT
TRBJ1-6 TRBV27 - TRBD1 CASIKMGQGRNSPLHF TGTGCCAGCATTAAGATGGGACAGGGAAGAAATTCACCCCTCCACTTT
TRBJ2-7 TRBV5-1 - TRBD1 CASSPYRGSAYEQYF TGCGCCAGCAGCCCATACAGGGGAAGCGCCTACGAGCAGTACTTC
TRBJ1-5 TRBV19 - TRBD1 CASSIAGQNSNQPQHF TGTGCCAGTAGTATAGCGGGACAGAATAGCAATCAGCCCCAGCATTTT
TRBJ2-5 TRBV4-3 - TRBD2 CASSQATSPEIETQYF TGCGCCAGCAGCCAAGCGACTAGCCCGGAAATTGAGACCCAGTACTTC